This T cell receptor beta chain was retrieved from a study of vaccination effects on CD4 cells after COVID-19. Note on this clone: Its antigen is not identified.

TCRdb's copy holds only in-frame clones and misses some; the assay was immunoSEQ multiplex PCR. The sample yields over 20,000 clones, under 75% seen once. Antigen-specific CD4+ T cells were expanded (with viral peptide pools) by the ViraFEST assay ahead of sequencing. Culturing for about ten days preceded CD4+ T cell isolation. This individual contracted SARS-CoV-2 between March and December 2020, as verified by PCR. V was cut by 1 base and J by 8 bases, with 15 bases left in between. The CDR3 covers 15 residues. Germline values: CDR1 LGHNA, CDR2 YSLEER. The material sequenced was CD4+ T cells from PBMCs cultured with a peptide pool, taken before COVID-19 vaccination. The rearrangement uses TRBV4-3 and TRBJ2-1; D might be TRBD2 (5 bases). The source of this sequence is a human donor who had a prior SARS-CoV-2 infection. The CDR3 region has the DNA TGCGCCAGCAGCCAAGTACCAGCCGAGGGCCATGAGCAGTTCTTC. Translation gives CASSQVPAEGHEQFF.